A selection of T cell receptor beta chains follows, all from one sample in a study of Ad26.COV2.S vaccination and SARS-CoV-2 variants. Sequencing was performed with immunoSEQ multiplex PCR; in TCRdb, only in-frame clones are kept and a portion is missing. This sample carries about 350,000 clones, 80% to 90% of them seen once, and the ten largest clones take around 10%. The input for sequencing was peripheral blood, taken in a trial of Ad26.COV2.S vaccine versus placebo. The receptors shown here come from a person between 18 and 59 years old who received the Ad26.COV2.S COVID-19 vaccine or a placebo. Each CDR3 is given with its conserved first and last residue. Each record gives: V gene, D gene, clone size, J gene, CDR3 DNA, CDR3 protein. D genes are given only for firm matches. A clone size is listed for some rows: how often the clone was seen (once, few, many), or a class if it is expanded.

v_gene: TRBV13
d_gene: NA
abundance: NA
j_gene: TRBJ1-1
CDR3nt: TGTGCCAGCAGCTTACTAGGGACTGAAGCTTTCTTT
CDR3aa: CASSLLGTEAFF

v_gene: TRBV6-5
d_gene: NA
abundance: NA
j_gene: TRBJ1-2
CDR3nt: TGTGCCAGCAGCCAAGGAGGCAACTATGGCTACACCTTC
CDR3aa: CASSQGGNYGYTF

v_gene: TRBV5-1
d_gene: NA
abundance: NA
j_gene: TRBJ1-1
CDR3nt: TGCGCCAGCAGCTTTTTGGGGGAATACACTGAAGCTTTCTTT
CDR3aa: CASSFLGEYTEAFF

v_gene: TRBV5-1
d_gene: NA
abundance: NA
j_gene: TRBJ2-7
CDR3nt: TGCGCCAGCAGCTTGGGGACGGCAGGTCGAGGGGCCTACGAGCAGTACTTC
CDR3aa: CASSLGTAGRGAYEQYF

v_gene: TRBV27
d_gene: NA
abundance: NA
j_gene: TRBJ2-3
CDR3nt: TGTGCCAGCACGCCTCTTGAAGAGTATTTT
CDR3aa: CASTPLEEYF

v_gene: TRBV4-1
d_gene: NA
abundance: NA
j_gene: TRBJ1-3
CDR3nt: TGCGCCAGCAGCCAAGATCGTACGGTTTCGGGAAACACCATATATTTT
CDR3aa: CASSQDRTVSGNTIYF

v_gene: TRBV11-2
d_gene: NA
abundance: NA
j_gene: TRBJ1-5
CDR3nt: TGTGCCAGCAGCTTAGCAGGGGCAGGGAATCAGCCCCAGCATTTT
CDR3aa: CASSLAGAGNQPQHF

v_gene: TRBV19
d_gene: TRBD1
abundance: NA
j_gene: TRBJ1-1
CDR3nt: TGTGCCAGTAGTGTCGGGACAGATAACACTGAAGCTTTCTTT
CDR3aa: CASSVGTDNTEAFF

v_gene: TRBV6-4
d_gene: NA
abundance: few
j_gene: TRBJ2-2
CDR3nt: TGTGCCAGCAGTGAACAAGCGGCATCCACCGGGGAGCTGTTTTTT
CDR3aa: CASSEQAASTGELFF

v_gene: TRBV27
d_gene: NA
abundance: NA
j_gene: TRBJ1-4
CDR3nt: TGTGCCAGCAGGCGGTTGGGCGGGAGTGAAAAACTGTTTTTT
CDR3aa: CASRRLGGSEKLFF

v_gene: TRBV9
d_gene: NA
abundance: NA
j_gene: TRBJ2-1
CDR3nt: TGTGCCAGCAGCACGGAGGGGTACAATGAGCAGTTCTTC
CDR3aa: CASSTEGYNEQFF

v_gene: TRBV27
d_gene: NA
abundance: NA
j_gene: TRBJ2-1
CDR3nt: TGTGCCAGCAGTTTAGCGGGGAGCTCCTACAATGAGCAGTTCTTC
CDR3aa: CASSLAGSSYNEQFF

v_gene: TRBV7-2
d_gene: NA
abundance: NA
j_gene: TRBJ2-7
CDR3nt: TGTGCCAGCAGCCCCCCGGGTGGACACTACGAGCAGTACTTC
CDR3aa: CASSPPGGHYEQYF

v_gene: TRBV9
d_gene: TRBD1
abundance: NA
j_gene: TRBJ1-3
CDR3nt: TGTGCCAGCAGCTTACGACAGGGCCCTGGAAACACCATATATTTT
CDR3aa: CASSLRQGPGNTIYF

v_gene: TRBV23-1
d_gene: TRBD2
abundance: NA
j_gene: TRBJ2-1
CDR3nt: TGCGCCAGCAGTCGGGGACTAGCGGGAGTGGTTGGCTCCTACAATGAGCAGTTCTTC
CDR3aa: CASSRGLAGVVGSYNEQFF

v_gene: TRBV7-8
d_gene: NA
abundance: NA
j_gene: TRBJ2-2
CDR3nt: TGTGCCAGCACCTCCCGGGCCGGGGAGCTGTTTTTT
CDR3aa: CASTSRAGELFF

v_gene: TRBV27
d_gene: NA
abundance: NA
j_gene: TRBJ2-4
CDR3nt: TGTGCCAGCAGTTTAAACCAGGGCGAGGCCAAAAACATTCAGTACTTC
CDR3aa: CASSLNQGEAKNIQYF

v_gene: TRBV28
d_gene: NA
abundance: NA
j_gene: TRBJ2-3
CDR3nt: TGTGCCAGCAGTTTTTCCGGAGGCGGAGGAGATACGCAGTATTTT
CDR3aa: CASSFSGGGGDTQYF

v_gene: TRBV11-2
d_gene: NA
abundance: few
j_gene: TRBJ2-3
CDR3nt: TGTGCCAGCAGCCAAGTTCTAACTTCGGCCACAGATACGCAGTATTTT
CDR3aa: CASSQVLTSATDTQYF

v_gene: TRBV28
d_gene: NA
abundance: NA
j_gene: TRBJ1-4
CDR3nt: TGTGCCAGCAGTTTATCGTTCAGGGGAGAAAAACTGTTTTTT
CDR3aa: CASSLSFRGEKLFF

v_gene: TRBV4-2
d_gene: TRBD1
abundance: NA
j_gene: TRBJ1-4
CDR3nt: TGTGCCAGCAGCGCAGGACAGGGGACTGATAATGAAAAACTGTTTTTT
CDR3aa: CASSAGQGTDNEKLFF

v_gene: TRBV4-3
d_gene: NA
abundance: NA
j_gene: TRBJ2-7
CDR3nt: TGCGCCAGCAGCCAAGGGGGTCAGGGGATTTACGAGCAGTACTTC
CDR3aa: CASSQGGQGIYEQYF

v_gene: TRBV5-5
d_gene: NA
abundance: NA
j_gene: TRBJ2-1
CDR3nt: TGTGCCAGCAGCTTGCGACAGACCCACAATGAGCAGTTCTTC
CDR3aa: CASSLRQTHNEQFF

v_gene: TRBV18
d_gene: NA
abundance: NA
j_gene: TRBJ1-1
CDR3nt: TGTGCCAGCTCAAAGGCACCGGACACTGAAGCTTTCTTT
CDR3aa: CASSKAPDTEAFF

v_gene: TRBV10-3
d_gene: NA
abundance: NA
j_gene: TRBJ2-2
CDR3nt: TGTGCCATCAGTGAGATCCCAATGCTAGCGAAGACCGGGGAGCTGTTTTTT
CDR3aa: CAISEIPMLAKTGELFF

v_gene: TRBV14
d_gene: NA
abundance: NA
j_gene: TRBJ1-1
CDR3nt: TGTGCCAGCAGCCAAGATATGGTAGGGCTCCGTGCTTTCTTT
CDR3aa: CASSQDMVGLRAFF

v_gene: TRBV5-5
d_gene: NA
abundance: NA
j_gene: TRBJ2-1
CDR3nt: TGTGCCAGCAGCGCCGGACCGTCCTCCTACAATGAGCAGTTCTTC
CDR3aa: CASSAGPSSYNEQFF

v_gene: TRBV7-2
d_gene: TRBD2
abundance: once
j_gene: TRBJ2-6
CDR3nt: TGTGCCGTCGGGAGGGCTGGGGCCAACGTCCTGACTTTC
CDR3aa: CAVGRAGANVLTF

v_gene: TRBV27
d_gene: TRBD2
abundance: NA
j_gene: TRBJ2-7
CDR3nt: TGTGCCAGCAGGGGAGGGACTAGCGGACACTACGAGCAGTACTTC
CDR3aa: CASRGGTSGHYEQYF

v_gene: TRBV7-8
d_gene: NA
abundance: few
j_gene: TRBJ1-4
CDR3nt: TGTGCCAGCAGCTCCCAGGGGATAAGTGAAAAACTGTTTTTT
CDR3aa: CASSSQGISEKLFF

v_gene: TRBV5-4
d_gene: NA
abundance: NA
j_gene: TRBJ2-7
CDR3nt: TGTGCCAGCAGCTTACAGGAGATCTCCTACGAGCAGTACTTC
CDR3aa: CASSLQEISYEQYF

v_gene: TRBV6-2/TRBV6-3
d_gene: NA
abundance: NA
j_gene: TRBJ2-7
CDR3nt: TGTGCCAGCAGTCCCGGGGTTGGGATCTACGAGCAGTACTTC
CDR3aa: CASSPGVGIYEQYF

v_gene: TRBV19
d_gene: NA
abundance: NA
j_gene: TRBJ2-4
CDR3nt: TGTGCCAGTAGTATCCGAGGACGGGAAAACATTCAGTACTTC
CDR3aa: CASSIRGRENIQYF

v_gene: TRBV7-2
d_gene: NA
abundance: NA
j_gene: TRBJ1-5
CDR3nt: TGTGCCAGCAGCTTAGGTGGGGCTCAGCCCCAGCATTTT
CDR3aa: CASSLGGAQPQHF

v_gene: TRBV19
d_gene: TRBD1
abundance: NA
j_gene: TRBJ2-7
CDR3nt: TGTGCCAGTAGTCCCCGACAGGGCCCCTACGAGCAGTACTTC
CDR3aa: CASSPRQGPYEQYF

v_gene: TRBV3-1/TRBV3-2
d_gene: NA
abundance: NA
j_gene: TRBJ2-3
CDR3nt: TGTGCCAGCAGCCAACTCCGCCTGGGCCCAGATACGCAGTATTTT
CDR3aa: CASSQLRLGPDTQYF

v_gene: TRBV28
d_gene: TRBD1
abundance: NA
j_gene: TRBJ1-5
CDR3nt: TGTGCCAGCAGTCCCAGGGACAGGGTAGTTGGGCAGCCCCAGCATTTT
CDR3aa: CASSPRDRVVGQPQHF

v_gene: TRBV27
d_gene: NA
abundance: NA
j_gene: TRBJ2-7
CDR3nt: TGTGCCAGCGGATACACAGGGTACTCCTACGAGCAGTACTTC
CDR3aa: CASGYTGYSYEQYF

v_gene: TRBV30
d_gene: TRBD2
abundance: NA
j_gene: TRBJ2-1
CDR3nt: TGTGCCTGGAGGACGGCGGGAGGGGAGCAGTTCTTC
CDR3aa: CAWRTAGGEQFF

v_gene: TRBV5-6
d_gene: TRBD2
abundance: NA
j_gene: TRBJ2-7
CDR3nt: TGTGCCAGCAGCTTGCTCGGCAGCGGGAGCTCCTACGAGCAGTACTTC
CDR3aa: CASSLLGSGSSYEQYF

v_gene: TRBV7-9
d_gene: NA
abundance: NA
j_gene: TRBJ2-4
CDR3nt: TGTGCCAGCAGCTTAGAATGGGAGGTGGGCAAAAACATTCAGTACTTC
CDR3aa: CASSLEWEVGKNIQYF

v_gene: TRBV4-2
d_gene: NA
abundance: many
j_gene: TRBJ1-4
CDR3nt: TGTGCCAGCAGCCAAGATTGGTCAGGGGCAACTAATGAAAAACTGTTTTTT
CDR3aa: CASSQDWSGATNEKLFF

v_gene: TRBV7-2
d_gene: NA
abundance: NA
j_gene: TRBJ1-6
CDR3nt: TGTGCCAGCAGTCAGATCCGACAGTCTAATTCACCCCTCCACTTT
CDR3aa: CASSQIRQSNSPLHF